The entry below gives a single T cell receptor beta chain sequence along with its context. No antigen is known for it. These data originate in a study of shared clonotypes between healthy human individuals. Study information: The donor pool was made up of two women and three men aged 18 to 49. Points from the study as a whole: Only blood underwent sampling, and tissue repertoires likely differ.

Germline V gives CDR1 MGHDK, CDR2 SYGVNS. Deletions cut 7 bases from V and 4 bases from J, with 7 bases between. The CDR3 length is 11 residues. Clones were sequenced by immunoSEQ multiplex PCR, and TCRdb holds only the in-frame ones, with some missing. The sample records around 2.3 million clones, roughly 95% being singletons. Free of recent acute infections or vaccinations, the donors were healthy HIV-negative adults. All donors were Caucasian adults living in Nashville, Tennessee. The chain carries TRBV25-1 and TRBJ1-2; the D gene is possibly TRBD1 (5 bases). Material: naive CD4+ T cells sorted from blood. Described subset: CD45RA+ positively selected. The origin of this receptor is a man aged 18 to 29 in good health. The CDR3 spells CASTGAYGYTF. CDR3 in DNA: TGTGCCAGCACCGGGGCCTATGGCTACACCTTC.